Following are 8 T cell receptor beta chains from one sample sequenced in a study of blood T cell repertoires in COVID-19. Sequenced by immunoSEQ multiplex PCR; TCRdb stores in-frame clones only, minus some. The sample lists tens of thousands of clones; more than 75% were seen once. Sequencing was performed on peripheral blood. Receptors were obtained from an elderly woman with acute or convalescent COVID-19.

This clone came up a few times. The chain links TRBV7-2 to TRBJ2-7; tentative D call: TRBD2 (5 bases). The germline gives CDR1 SGHTA, CDR2 FQGNSA. The CDR3 covers 15 residues. V was cut by 2 bases and J by 0 bases, with 11 bases left in between. This CDR3 is CASSLSQRLSYEQYF. Here the CDR3 DNA reads TGTGCCAGCAGCTTAAGCCAGCGGCTCTCCTACGAGCAGTACTTC.

The J gene is TRBJ1-1, the V gene TRBV6-6; no firm D call. Germline V gives CDR1 MNHNY, CDR2 SVGAGI (reference sequence). V lost 4 bases to trimming and J lost 0 bases, with 9 bases between them. The CDR3 is 14 amino acids. CDR3 DNA sequence: TGTGCCAGCAGTTTAGGGAGCATGAACACTGAAGCTTTCTTT. As protein: CASSLGSMNTEAFF.

The chain carries TRBV29-1 and TRBJ2-1, with 10 bases fitting TRBD2. V was clipped by 5 bases and J by 7 bases; unmatched bases: 14. The CDR3 extends over 16 amino acids. CDR1 is SQVTM and CDR2 is ANQGSEA in the germline V gene. The CDR3 nucleotides are TGCAGCGTTCTTACTCAGGGGACTAGCGAGACGAATGAGCAGTTCTTC. This encodes CSVLTQGTSETNEQFF.

The genes are TRBV4-1 and TRBJ1-4; 9 nucleotides line up with TRBD1. The ends lost 1 base at V and 7 bases at J; junction bases unmatched: 7. The CDR3 loop spans 16 amino acids. Per the germline V gene, CDR1 is MGHRA and CDR2 is YSYEKL. The CDR3 sequence: CASSQGNRGRGEKLFF. CDR3 bases: TGCGCCAGCAGCCAAGGAAACAGGGGGCGCGGTGAAAAACTGTTTTTT.

The chain uses TRBV12-3 or TRBV12-4 and TRBJ1-6; 9 bases agree with TRBD1. Trimming took 6 bases from V and 7 from J; bases not matched to a gene: 1. The CDR3 consists of 13 residues. CDR3 nucleotide sequence: TGTGCCAGCAGGGGGACAGGGAATTCACCCCTCCACTTT. It is translated as CASRGTGNSPLHF.

This chain joins TRBV19 and TRBJ2-5, with TRBD1 matching over 7 bases. CDR3 length: 15 residues. Germline CDR1 and CDR2: LNHDA and SQIVND (reference sequence). Trimming at V came to 1 base and at J to 1 base, leaving 3 bases not matched to a gene. In DNA, the CDR3 is TGTGCCAGTAGTATAGGTGGGACAGCCCAAGAGACCCAGTACTTC. Protein product: CASSIGGTAQETQYF.

The V and J genes are TRBV5-4 and TRBJ1-2; 9 nucleotides line up with TRBD1. V dropped 0 bases and J dropped 1; count of bases not matched to a gene: 10. Germline V gives CDR1 SGHNT, CDR2 YYREEE (reference sequence). The CDR3 covers 18 residues. The CDR3 loop is CASSLGDRVPTFNYGYTF. CDR3 nucleotides: TGTGCCAGCAGCTTGGGGGACAGGGTTCCTACGTTTAACTATGGCTACACCTTC.

The chain uses TRBV6-5 and TRBJ2-1; 13 bases are a match to TRBD2. Germline CDR1 and CDR2: MNHEY and SVGAGI. V shed 6 bases and J 15 bases; nucleotides not matched to a gene: 11. The CDR3 loop spans 14 amino acids. The CDR3 DNA reads as TGTGCCAGCAGCCGTACTAGCGGGGGGGGATCTAGGTTCTTC. Encoded protein: CASSRTSGGGSRFF.